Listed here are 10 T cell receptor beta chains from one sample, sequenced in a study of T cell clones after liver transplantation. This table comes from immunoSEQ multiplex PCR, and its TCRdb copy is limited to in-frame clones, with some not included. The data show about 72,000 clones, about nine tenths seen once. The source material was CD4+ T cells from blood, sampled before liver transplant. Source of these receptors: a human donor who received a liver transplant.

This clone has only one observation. The CDR3 region is CASSLSGGAGEKLFF. The CDR3 DNA follows: TGTGCCAGCAGCTTGTCTGGGGGCGCGGGAGAAAAACTGTTTTTT. The chain combines TRBV5-4 with TRBJ1-4; D is perhaps TRBD1 (6 bases). The V end was cut by 1 base, the J end by 8 bases, with 15 bases between. The germline V gene has CDR1 SGHNT and CDR2 YYREEE (reference sequence). The CDR3 is made up of 15 amino acids. Using reference TRBV5-4 and TRBJ1-4 for the parts outside the CDR3, the full variable domain is ETGVTQSPTHLIKTRGQQVTLRCSSQSGHNTVSWYQQALGQGPQFIFQYYREEENGRGNFPPRFSGLQFPNYSSELNVNALELDDSALYLCASSLSGGAGEKLFFGSGTQLSVL.

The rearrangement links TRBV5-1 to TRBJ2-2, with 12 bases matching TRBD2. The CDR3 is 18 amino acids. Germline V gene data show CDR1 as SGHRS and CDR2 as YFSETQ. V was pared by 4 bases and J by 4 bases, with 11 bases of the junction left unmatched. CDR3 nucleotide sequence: TGCGCCAGCAGCGGACGCTGGACTAGCGGGGCGGGCACCGGGGAGCTGTTTTTT. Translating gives CASSGRWTSGAGTGELFF.

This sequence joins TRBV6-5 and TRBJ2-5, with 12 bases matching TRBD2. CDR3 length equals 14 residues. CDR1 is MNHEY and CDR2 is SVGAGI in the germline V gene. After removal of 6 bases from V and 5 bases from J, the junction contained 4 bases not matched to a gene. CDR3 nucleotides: TGTGCCAGCAGGGGACTAGCGGGTTTGGAGACCCAGTACTTC. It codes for CASRGLAGLETQYF.

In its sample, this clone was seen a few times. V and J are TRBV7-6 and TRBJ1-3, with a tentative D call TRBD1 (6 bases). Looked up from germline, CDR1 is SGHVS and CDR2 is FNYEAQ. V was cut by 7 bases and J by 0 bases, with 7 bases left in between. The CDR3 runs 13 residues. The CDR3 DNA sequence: TGTGCCAGCAAACAGGGCTCTGGAAACACCATATATTTT. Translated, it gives CASKQGSGNTIYF.

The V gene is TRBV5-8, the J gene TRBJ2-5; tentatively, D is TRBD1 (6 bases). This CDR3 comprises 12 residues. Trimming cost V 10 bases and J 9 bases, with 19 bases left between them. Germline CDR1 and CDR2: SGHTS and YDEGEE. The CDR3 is CAQSRGQLPQYF. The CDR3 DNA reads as TGTGCCCAAAGCAGGGGACAACTTCCCCAGTACTTC.

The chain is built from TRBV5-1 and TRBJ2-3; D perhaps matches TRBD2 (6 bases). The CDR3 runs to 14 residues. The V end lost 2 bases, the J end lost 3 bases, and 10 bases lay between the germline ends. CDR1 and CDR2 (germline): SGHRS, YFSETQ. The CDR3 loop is CASSLRETTDTQYF. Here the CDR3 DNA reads TGCGCCAGCAGCTTACGGGAGACGACAGATACGCAGTATTTT.

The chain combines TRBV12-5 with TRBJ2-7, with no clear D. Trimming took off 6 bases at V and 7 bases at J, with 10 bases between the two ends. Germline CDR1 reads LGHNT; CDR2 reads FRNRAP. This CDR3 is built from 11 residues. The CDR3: CASGLTWEQYF. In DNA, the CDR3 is TGTGCTAGTGGCCTTACTTGGGAGCAGTACTTC.

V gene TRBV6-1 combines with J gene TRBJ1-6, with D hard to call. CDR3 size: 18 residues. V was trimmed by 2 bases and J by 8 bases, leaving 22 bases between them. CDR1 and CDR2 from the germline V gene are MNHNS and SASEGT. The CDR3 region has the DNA TGTGCCAGCAGTGAAATTCACTTGAGTCCGCTTAGTGATTCACCCCTCCACTTT. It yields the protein CASSEIHLSPLSDSPLHF.

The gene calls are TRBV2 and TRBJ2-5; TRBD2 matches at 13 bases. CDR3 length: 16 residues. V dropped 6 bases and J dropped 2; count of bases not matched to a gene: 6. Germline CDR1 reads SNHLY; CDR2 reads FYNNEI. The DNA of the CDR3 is TGTGCCAGCAGAGACCCACTAGCGGGAGGGCAAGAGACCCAGTACTTC. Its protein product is CASRDPLAGGQETQYF. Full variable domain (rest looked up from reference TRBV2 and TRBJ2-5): EPEVTQTPSHQVTQMGQEVILRCVPISNHLYFYWYRQILGQKVEFLVSFYNNEISEKSEIFDDQFSVERPDGSNFTLKIRSTKLEDSAMYFCASRDPLAGGQETQYFGPGTRLLVL.

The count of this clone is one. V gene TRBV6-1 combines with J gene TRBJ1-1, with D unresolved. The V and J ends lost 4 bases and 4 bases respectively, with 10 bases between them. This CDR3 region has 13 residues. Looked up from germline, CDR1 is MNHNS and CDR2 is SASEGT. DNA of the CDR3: TGTGCCAGCAGTGCAGGTAGAGGCACTGAAGCTTTCTTT. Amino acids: CASSAGRGTEAFF.